The T cell receptor beta chain described here comes from a study of cytomegalovirus exposure and HLA in healthy donors. The study's findings and limits: Later analysis identified a missense DCLRE1C variant that was linked to TCR beta V- and J-gene trimming.

Germline assignment: CDR1 SGDLS and CDR2 YYNGEE. CDR3 length: 15 amino acids. Deletions cut 3 bases from V and 1 base from J, with 14 bases between. This clone was counted once. Its cognate antigen is unknown. 60 Vbeta and 13 Jbeta primers were used in PCR. Sequenced by immunoSEQ multiplex PCR; TCRdb stores in-frame clones only, minus some. The sample records around 92,000 clones, approximately 75% being singletons. The gene calls are TRBV9 and TRBJ2-7, with D possibly being TRBD2 (6 bases). The sequence was obtained from a female donor in good health and CMV-seropositive. What was sequenced was PBMCs. CDR3 loop: CASSAGEAISYEQYF. For the CDR3, the DNA is TGTGCCAGCAGCGCGGGAGAGGCCATATCCTACGAGCAGTACTTC.